This TCR beta chain was observed in a study of T-cell reconstitution after alpha-beta-depleted transplantation in children. Unique molecular identifiers were used to barcode this TCRbeta library. TCRdb analysed the PCR reads with MiXCR anew, one entry per CDR3 protein. The sample shows approximately 400,000 distinct CDR3 sequences, roughly 11% of them seen only once. Only a few counts were recorded for this clonotype. Germline lookup yields CDR1 SGHRS and CDR2 YFSETQ. The V and J ends lost 3 bases and 4 bases respectively, with 16 bases between them. The CDR3 totals 16 residues. The sample consisted of PBMCs from the stem cell graft donor, taken from the stem cell graft. The gene calls are TRBV5-1 and TRBJ1-4; D unclear. The sequence derives from a human donor who donated a stem cell graft to a child with acute myeloid leukemia. The CDR3 DNA follows: TGCGCCAGCAGCTCCCGTCCTTCAGCACTTAATGAAAAACTGTTTTTT. Residues: CASSSRPSALNEKLFF.